This T cell receptor (beta chain) was retrieved from a study of T cells in Graves' hyperthyroidism and ophthalmopathy. About the study: Peripheral blood was drawn at first diagnosis, prior to all treatment.

Amplification targeted TCR beta CDR3 regions from RNA transcripts. With the HTBI primer set, the TCR CDR3 went through a first round of RT-PCR. TCRdb reanalysed the multiplex PCR reads using MiXCR and keeps one entry per CDR3 protein. The sample has 350,000 to 400,000 distinct CDR3 sequences, 15% to 20% seen once. The CDR3 covers 15 residues. With V trimmed by 3 bases and J by 2 bases, 3 bases remained unmatched. From germline, CDR1 is MNHNS and CDR2 SASEGT. This clonotype was seen a few times. Its antigen is currently unknown. Across 18 months, stable Graves' hyperthyroidism was marked by no progression to ophthalmopathy. Clinicians diagnosed patients from clinical symptoms, serum thyroxine and TRAb, thyroid ultrasound and orbital computed tomography. Findings and limits, study-wide: Ophthalmopathy was model-predicted a median around 6.7 months pre-onset.

The rearrangement joins TRBV6-1 to TRBJ2-7, with 11 bases lining up with TRBD2. The sample consisted of blood. This TCR was recovered from a woman between 18 and 30 years old with Graves' hyperthyroidism. This CDR3 reads CASSDISGGAYEQYF. CDR3 bases: TGTGCCAGCAGTGATATTAGCGGGGGGGCCTACGAGCAGTACTTC.